This TCR beta chain appears in the sequencing data of a study of response to subunit inactivated influenza vaccine. Regarding the study as a whole: The study's authors posited that every seasonal influenza vaccination enlists few new T cells.

In its sample, this clonotype was seen a few times. Its antigen remains unknown. TCRdb reprocessed the RT-PCR reads with MiXCR, giving one entry per CDR3 protein. Here the sample spans around 530,000 distinct CDR3 sequences, approximately 15% being singletons. CDR3 length: 16 amino acids. The V gene's germline CDR1 is KGHSH and CDR2 LQKENI. Trimming cost V 3 bases and J 2 bases, with 11 bases left between them. The sequence was collected from a man between 45 and 75 years old who received an inactivated influenza vaccine. V usage is TRBV18 and J usage is TRBJ1-6; D unclear. The source was CD4+ T cells sorted from PBMCs, collected less than 25 months after vaccination. The CDR3 reads CASSPRLQPYNSPLHF. In nucleotides, the CDR3 is TGTGCCAGCTCACCGCGGTTACAGCCCTATAATTCACCCCTCCACTTT. Looking up the rest from reference TRBV18 and TRBJ1-6 gives the full variable domain: NAGVMQNPRHLVRRRGQEARLRCSPMKGHSHVYWYRQLPEEGLKFMVYLQKENIIDESGMPKERFSAEFPKEGPSILRIQQVVRGDSAAYFCASSPRLQPYNSPLHFGNGTRLTVT.